The T cell receptor (beta chain) described here comes from a study of neurological immune-mediated disorders. In this sample, this clonotype turned up many times. CDR3 length: 13 amino acids. The ends were cut back, 0 bases at V and 11 bases at J, with 11 bases in the middle. Germline CDR1 and CDR2: SGHAT and FQNNGV. The cDNA was generated through 5'RACE incorporating 10-nucleotide random UMIs. Using its own MiXCR run on the 5' RACE reads, TCRdb lists one record per CDR3 protein. The sample consists of 55,000 to 75,000 distinct CDR3 sequences, over 2% of them appearing once. This TCR came from a man aged 45-65 years with multiple sclerosis. The source material was PBMCs. This chain uses TRBV11-2 with TRBJ1-5, with TRBD1 as a possible D gene (5 bases). The DNA of the CDR3 is TGTGCCAGCAGCTTAGAGACGGGGGGGGCCCAGCATTTT. Residues: CASSLETGGAQHF.